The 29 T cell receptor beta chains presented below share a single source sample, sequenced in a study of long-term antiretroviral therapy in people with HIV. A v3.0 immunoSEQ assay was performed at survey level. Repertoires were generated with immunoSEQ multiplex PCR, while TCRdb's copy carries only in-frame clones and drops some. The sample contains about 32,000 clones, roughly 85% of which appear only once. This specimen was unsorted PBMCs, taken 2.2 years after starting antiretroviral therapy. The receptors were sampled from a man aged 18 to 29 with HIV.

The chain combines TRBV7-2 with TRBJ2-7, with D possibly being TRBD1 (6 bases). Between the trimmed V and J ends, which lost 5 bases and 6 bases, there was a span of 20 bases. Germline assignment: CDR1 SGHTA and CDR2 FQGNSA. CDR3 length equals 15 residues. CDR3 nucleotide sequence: TGTGCCAGCAGCCTAACAGGGTACCTTGCCTCCGAGCAGTACTTC. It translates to CASSLTGYLASEQYF.

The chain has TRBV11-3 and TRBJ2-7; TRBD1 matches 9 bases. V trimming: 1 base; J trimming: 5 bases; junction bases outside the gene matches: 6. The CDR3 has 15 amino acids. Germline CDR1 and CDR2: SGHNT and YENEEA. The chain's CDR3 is CASSLGAGQGDEQYF. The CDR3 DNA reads TGTGCCAGCAGCTTAGGAGCGGGACAGGGAGACGAGCAGTACTTC.

In DNA, the CDR3 is TGTGCCATCAGTGAGTCGAGAGCCACTGAAGCTTTCTTT. Translating gives CAISESRATEAFF. The chain has TRBV10-3 and TRBJ1-1; D not resolved. Germline lookup yields CDR1 ENHRY and CDR2 SYGVKD. V dropped 0 bases and J dropped 4 bases, with 6 bases sitting between them. This CDR3 spans 13 amino acids.

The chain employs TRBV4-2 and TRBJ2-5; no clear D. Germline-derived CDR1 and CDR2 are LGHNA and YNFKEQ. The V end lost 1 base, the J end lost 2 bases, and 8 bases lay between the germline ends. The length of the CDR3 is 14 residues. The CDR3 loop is CASSQVGRQETQYF. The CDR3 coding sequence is TGTGCCAGCAGCCAAGTAGGGCGACAAGAGACCCAGTACTTC.

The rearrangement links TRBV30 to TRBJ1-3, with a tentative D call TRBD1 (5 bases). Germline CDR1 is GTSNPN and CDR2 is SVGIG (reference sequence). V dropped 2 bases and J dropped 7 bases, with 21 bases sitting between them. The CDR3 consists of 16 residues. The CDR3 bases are TGTGCCTGGAGTTCCGCGGGGGTTCCCTACGGGAACACCATATATTTT. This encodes CAWSSAGVPYGNTIYF.

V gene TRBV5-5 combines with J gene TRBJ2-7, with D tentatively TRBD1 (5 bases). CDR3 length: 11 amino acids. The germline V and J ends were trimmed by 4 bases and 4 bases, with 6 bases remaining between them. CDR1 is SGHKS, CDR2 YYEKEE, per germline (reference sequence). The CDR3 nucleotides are TGTGCCAGCAGCCCAGGGTACGAGCAGTACTTC. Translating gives CASSPGYEQYF.

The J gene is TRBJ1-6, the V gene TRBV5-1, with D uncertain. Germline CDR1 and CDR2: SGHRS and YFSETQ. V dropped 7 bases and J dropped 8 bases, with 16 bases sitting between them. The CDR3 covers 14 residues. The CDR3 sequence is CASSRRGGDSPLHF. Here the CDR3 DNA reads TGCGCCAGCTCCAGACGCGGCGGTGATTCACCCCTCCACTTT.

The CDR3 is CASSPQRATNEKLFF. The DNA of the CDR3 is TGTGCCAGCAGCCCCCAGCGGGCTACTAATGAAAAACTGTTTTTT. The chain employs TRBV5-6 and TRBJ1-4; D not certain. The germline CDR1 and CDR2 sequences are SGHDT and YYEEEE. Trimming left V 4 bases short and J 2 bases short, with 12 bases between. The CDR3 has 15 residues.

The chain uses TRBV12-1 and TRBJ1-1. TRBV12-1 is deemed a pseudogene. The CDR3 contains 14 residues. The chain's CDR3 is CARHRNGSVTEAFF. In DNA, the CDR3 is TGTGCCAGACACCGCAACGGCAGCGTCACTGAAGCTTTCTTT.

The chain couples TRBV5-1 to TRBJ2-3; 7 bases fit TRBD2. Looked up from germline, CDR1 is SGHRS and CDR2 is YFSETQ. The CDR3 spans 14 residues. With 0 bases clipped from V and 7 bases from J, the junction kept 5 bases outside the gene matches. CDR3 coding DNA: TGCGCCAGCAGCTTGGCCAGCGGGATTAATACGCAGTATTTT. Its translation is CASSLASGINTQYF.

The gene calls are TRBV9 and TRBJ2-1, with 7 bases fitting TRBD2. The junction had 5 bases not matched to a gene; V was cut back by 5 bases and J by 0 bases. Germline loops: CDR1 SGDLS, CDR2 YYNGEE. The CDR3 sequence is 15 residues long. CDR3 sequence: CASSESGNSYNEQFF. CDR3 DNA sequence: TGTGCCAGCAGTGAAAGCGGGAACTCCTACAATGAGCAGTTCTTC.

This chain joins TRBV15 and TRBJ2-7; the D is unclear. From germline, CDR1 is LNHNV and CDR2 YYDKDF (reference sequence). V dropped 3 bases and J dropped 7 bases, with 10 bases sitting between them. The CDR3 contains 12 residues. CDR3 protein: CATSSSLVEQYF. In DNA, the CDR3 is TGTGCCACCAGCAGCTCTCTAGTAGAGCAGTACTTC. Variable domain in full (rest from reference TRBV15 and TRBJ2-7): DAMVIQNPRYQVTQFGKPVTLSCSQTLNHNVMYWYQQKSSQAPKLLFHYYDKDFNNEADTPDNFQSRRPNTSFCFLDIRSPGLGDTAMYLCATSSSLVEQYFGPGTRLTVT.

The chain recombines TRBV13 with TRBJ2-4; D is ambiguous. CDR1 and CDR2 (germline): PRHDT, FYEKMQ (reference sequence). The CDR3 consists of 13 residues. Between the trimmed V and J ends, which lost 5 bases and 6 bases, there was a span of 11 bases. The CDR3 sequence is CASSPPNGNIQYF. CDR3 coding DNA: TGTGCCAGCAGCCCGCCGAATGGAAACATTCAGTACTTC.

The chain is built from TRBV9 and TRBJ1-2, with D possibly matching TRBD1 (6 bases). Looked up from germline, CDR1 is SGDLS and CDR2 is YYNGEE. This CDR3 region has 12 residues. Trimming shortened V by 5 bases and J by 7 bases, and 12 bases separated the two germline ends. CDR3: CASSTGSSGYTF. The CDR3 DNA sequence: TGTGCCAGCAGTACAGGGAGTTCTGGCTACACCTTC.

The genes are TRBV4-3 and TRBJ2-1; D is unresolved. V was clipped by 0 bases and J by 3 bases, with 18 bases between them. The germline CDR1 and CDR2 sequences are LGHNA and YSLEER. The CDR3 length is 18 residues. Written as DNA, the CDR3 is TGCGCCAGCAGCCAAGATTCTTTGCTTGGGCAGTTCTACAATGAGCAGTTCTTC. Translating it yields CASSQDSLLGQFYNEQFF.

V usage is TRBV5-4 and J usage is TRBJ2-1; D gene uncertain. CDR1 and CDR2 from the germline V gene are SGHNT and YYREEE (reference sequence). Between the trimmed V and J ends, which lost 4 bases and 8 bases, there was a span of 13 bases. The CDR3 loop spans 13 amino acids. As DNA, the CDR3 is TGTGCCAGCAGCCTTGACCCCAGCGATGAGCAGTTCTTC. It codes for CASSLDPSDEQFF.

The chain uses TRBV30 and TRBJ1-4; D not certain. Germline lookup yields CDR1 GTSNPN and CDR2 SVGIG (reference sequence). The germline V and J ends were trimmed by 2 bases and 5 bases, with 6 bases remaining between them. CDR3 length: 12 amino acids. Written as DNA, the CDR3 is TGTGCCTGGAGTTATGGAAATGAAAAACTGTTTTTT. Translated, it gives CAWSYGNEKLFF.

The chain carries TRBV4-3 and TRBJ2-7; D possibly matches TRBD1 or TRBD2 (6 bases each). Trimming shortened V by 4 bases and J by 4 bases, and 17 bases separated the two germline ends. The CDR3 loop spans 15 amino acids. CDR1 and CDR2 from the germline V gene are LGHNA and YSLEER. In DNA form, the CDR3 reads TGCGCCAGCAGCCGAGGGGACAACGCGGGGTACGAGCAGTACTTC. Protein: CASSRGDNAGYEQYF.

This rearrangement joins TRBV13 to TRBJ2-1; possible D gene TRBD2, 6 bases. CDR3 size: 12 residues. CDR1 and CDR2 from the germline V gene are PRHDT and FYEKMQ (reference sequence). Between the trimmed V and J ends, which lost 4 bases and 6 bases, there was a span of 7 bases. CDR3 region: CASSSSANEQFF. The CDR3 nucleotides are TGTGCCAGCAGCTCTAGCGCCAATGAGCAGTTCTTC.

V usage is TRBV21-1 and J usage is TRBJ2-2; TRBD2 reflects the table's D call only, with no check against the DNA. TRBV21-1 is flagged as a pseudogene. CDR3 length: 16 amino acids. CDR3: CASSKVRCGGAGELFF. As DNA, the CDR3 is TGTGCCAGCAGCAAAGTAAGGTGCGGGGGCGCCGGGGAGCTGTTTTTT.

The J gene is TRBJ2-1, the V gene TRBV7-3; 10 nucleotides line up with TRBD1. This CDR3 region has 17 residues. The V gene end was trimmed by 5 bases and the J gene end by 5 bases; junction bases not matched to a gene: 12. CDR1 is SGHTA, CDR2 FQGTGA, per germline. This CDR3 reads CASSRKGGTGVDNEQFF. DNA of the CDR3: TGTGCCAGCAGCCGCAAGGGGGGGACAGGGGTCGACAATGAGCAGTTCTTC.

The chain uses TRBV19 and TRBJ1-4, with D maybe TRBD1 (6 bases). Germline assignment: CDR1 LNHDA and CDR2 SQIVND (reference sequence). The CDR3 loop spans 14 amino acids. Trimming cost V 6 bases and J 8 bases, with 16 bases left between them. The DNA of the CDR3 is TGTGCCAGTAGCCCGGGGGCGCGAGGGGAAAAACTGTTTTTT. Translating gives CASSPGARGEKLFF.

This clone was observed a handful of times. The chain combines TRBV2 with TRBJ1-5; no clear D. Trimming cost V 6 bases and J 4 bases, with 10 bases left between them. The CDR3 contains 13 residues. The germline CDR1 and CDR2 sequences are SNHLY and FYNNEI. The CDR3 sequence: CASRDGANQPQHF. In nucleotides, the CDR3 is TGTGCCAGCAGGGACGGTGCTAATCAGCCCCAGCATTTT.

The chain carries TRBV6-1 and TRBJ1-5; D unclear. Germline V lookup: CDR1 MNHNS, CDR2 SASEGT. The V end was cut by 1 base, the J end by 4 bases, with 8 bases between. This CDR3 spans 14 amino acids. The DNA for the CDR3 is TGTGCCAGCAGTGAAGGCATAGTGAATCAGCCCCAGCATTTT. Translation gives CASSEGIVNQPQHF.

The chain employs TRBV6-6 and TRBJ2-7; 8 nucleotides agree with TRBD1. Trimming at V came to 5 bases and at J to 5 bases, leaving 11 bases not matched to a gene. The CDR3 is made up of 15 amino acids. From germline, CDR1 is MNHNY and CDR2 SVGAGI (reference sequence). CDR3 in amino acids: CASSNRATGAHEQYF. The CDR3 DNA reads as TGTGCCAGCAGTAACCGGGCGACAGGGGCCCACGAGCAGTACTTC.

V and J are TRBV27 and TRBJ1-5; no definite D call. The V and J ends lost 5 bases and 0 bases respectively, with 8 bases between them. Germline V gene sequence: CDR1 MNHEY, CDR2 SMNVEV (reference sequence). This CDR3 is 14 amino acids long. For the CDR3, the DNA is TGTGCCAGCAGTCTACGTTATAGCAATCAGCCCCAGCATTTT. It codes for CASSLRYSNQPQHF.

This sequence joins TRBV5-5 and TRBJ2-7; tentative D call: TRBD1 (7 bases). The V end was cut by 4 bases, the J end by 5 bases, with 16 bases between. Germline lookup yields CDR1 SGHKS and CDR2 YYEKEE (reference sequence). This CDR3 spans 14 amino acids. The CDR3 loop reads CASSRTPGGNEQYF. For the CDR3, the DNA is TGTGCCAGCAGCCGAACCCCAGGGGGGAACGAGCAGTACTTC.

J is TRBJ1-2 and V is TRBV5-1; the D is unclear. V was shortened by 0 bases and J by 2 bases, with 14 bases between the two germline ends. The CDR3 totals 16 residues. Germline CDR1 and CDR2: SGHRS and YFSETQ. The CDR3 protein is CASSLDLRAQNYGYTF. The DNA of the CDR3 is TGCGCCAGCAGCTTGGATCTTCGGGCCCAAAACTATGGCTACACCTTC.

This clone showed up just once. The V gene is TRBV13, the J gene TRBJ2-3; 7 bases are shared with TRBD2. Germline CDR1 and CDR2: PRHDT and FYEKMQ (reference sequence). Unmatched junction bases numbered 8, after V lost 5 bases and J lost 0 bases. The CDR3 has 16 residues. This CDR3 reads CASSLTSTASTDTQYF. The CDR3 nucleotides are TGTGCCAGCAGCCTGACTAGCACCGCTAGCACAGATACGCAGTATTTT.